The 4 T cell receptor beta chains listed next were all sequenced from one sample in a study of T cell responses to AZD1222 COVID-19 vaccine. This table comes from immunoSEQ multiplex PCR, and its TCRdb copy is limited to in-frame clones, with some not included. The sample shows 150,000 or so clones, about 91% of them seen only once. This specimen consisted of peripheral blood, obtained on day 0 of AZD1222 vaccination. All receptors derive from an adult in good health.

The gene calls are TRBV11-2 and TRBJ2-5; TRBD2 matches at 8 bases. J lost 3 bases, V lost 2 bases, and 5 bases had no gene match. The CDR3 has 15 residues. CDR1 and CDR2 from the germline V gene are SGHAT and FQNNGV. The CDR3 region is CASSLMRGAEETQYF. As DNA, the CDR3 is TGTGCCAGCAGCTTAATGCGGGGGGCGGAAGAGACCCAGTACTTC.

This clone was seen once. The CDR3 spells CASSPPGDHNEQFF. Written as DNA, the CDR3 is TGCGCCAGCAGCCCCCCCGGAGACCACAATGAGCAGTTCTTC. The chain joins TRBV5-1 to TRBJ2-1; D is undetermined. Germline CDR1 is SGHRS and CDR2 is YFSETQ. The V and J ends lost 4 bases and 5 bases respectively, with 13 bases between them. The CDR3 consists of 14 residues.

This chain uses TRBV5-4 with TRBJ1-1, with D possibly TRBD1 on 6 matching bases. V gave up 4 bases and J gave up 1 base, with 14 bases separating them. CDR3 length: 15 amino acids. CDR1 and CDR2 (germline): SGHNT, YYREEE (reference sequence). CDR3 region: CASSRPGVRNTEAFF. The CDR3 DNA is TGTGCCAGCAGCCGTCCAGGGGTCAGGAACACTGAAGCTTTCTTT. The full variable domain, its missing parts supplied by reference TRBV5-4 and TRBJ1-1, is ETGVTQSPTHLIKTRGQQVTLRCSSQSGHNTVSWYQQALGQGPQFIFQYYREEENGRGNFPPRFSGLQFPNYSSELNVNALELDDSALYLCASSRPGVRNTEAFFGQGTRLTVV.

This sequence joins TRBV5-5 and TRBJ1-5; a weak D match, TRBD1 (5 bases). Deletions cut 3 bases from V and 8 bases from J, with 24 bases between. CDR1 is SGHKS and CDR2 is YYEKEE in the germline V gene (reference sequence). The CDR3 runs 17 residues. The CDR3 DNA is TGTGCCAGCAGCTCTGGGGCAGCAACCTTAAATCAGGAGCCCCAGCATTTT. Protein product: CASSSGAATLNQEPQHF.